This T cell receptor beta chain emerged from a study of spatial heterogeneity in lung cancer. Study-wide results and limits: Tumor T cells had an estimated coverage that came to about 6.5% for alpha chains and 13% to 15% for beta chains. The study found that ubiquitous and regional expanded TCR counts tracked ubiquitous and regional nonsynonymous mutations, respectively. Mutation tallies in tumors tracked expanded intratumoral alpha and beta TCR counts.

Specified time point: sample taken at primary tumor resection. No cells were sorted before sequencing. The whole RNA sequenced was extracted from tumor, nontumor lung or frozen PBMC. The presence of a unique molecular identifier marked each TCR cDNA molecule. TCRdb recomputed calls from the 5' RACE reads with MiXCR, one row per CDR3 protein. In the table there are 3,500 to 5,500 distinct CDR3 sequences, 5% to 6.5% of which are singletons. This clonotype has at least ten counts. Antigen specificity is unknown. CDR3 length: 14 residues. Germline CDR1 is LGHNA and CDR2 is YNFKEQ. Trimming took 0 bases from V and 12 from J, leaving 17 bases between them.

The clonotype was recovered from a male donor with early-stage non-small cell lung cancer. The sequencing used lung tumor tissue, collected at surgery. J is TRBJ1-2 and V is TRBV4-2; D unclear. This chain's CDR3 is CASSQDRRRPDDTF. The CDR3 coding sequence is TGTGCCAGCAGCCAAGATAGGAGACGGCCTGATGACACCTTC.